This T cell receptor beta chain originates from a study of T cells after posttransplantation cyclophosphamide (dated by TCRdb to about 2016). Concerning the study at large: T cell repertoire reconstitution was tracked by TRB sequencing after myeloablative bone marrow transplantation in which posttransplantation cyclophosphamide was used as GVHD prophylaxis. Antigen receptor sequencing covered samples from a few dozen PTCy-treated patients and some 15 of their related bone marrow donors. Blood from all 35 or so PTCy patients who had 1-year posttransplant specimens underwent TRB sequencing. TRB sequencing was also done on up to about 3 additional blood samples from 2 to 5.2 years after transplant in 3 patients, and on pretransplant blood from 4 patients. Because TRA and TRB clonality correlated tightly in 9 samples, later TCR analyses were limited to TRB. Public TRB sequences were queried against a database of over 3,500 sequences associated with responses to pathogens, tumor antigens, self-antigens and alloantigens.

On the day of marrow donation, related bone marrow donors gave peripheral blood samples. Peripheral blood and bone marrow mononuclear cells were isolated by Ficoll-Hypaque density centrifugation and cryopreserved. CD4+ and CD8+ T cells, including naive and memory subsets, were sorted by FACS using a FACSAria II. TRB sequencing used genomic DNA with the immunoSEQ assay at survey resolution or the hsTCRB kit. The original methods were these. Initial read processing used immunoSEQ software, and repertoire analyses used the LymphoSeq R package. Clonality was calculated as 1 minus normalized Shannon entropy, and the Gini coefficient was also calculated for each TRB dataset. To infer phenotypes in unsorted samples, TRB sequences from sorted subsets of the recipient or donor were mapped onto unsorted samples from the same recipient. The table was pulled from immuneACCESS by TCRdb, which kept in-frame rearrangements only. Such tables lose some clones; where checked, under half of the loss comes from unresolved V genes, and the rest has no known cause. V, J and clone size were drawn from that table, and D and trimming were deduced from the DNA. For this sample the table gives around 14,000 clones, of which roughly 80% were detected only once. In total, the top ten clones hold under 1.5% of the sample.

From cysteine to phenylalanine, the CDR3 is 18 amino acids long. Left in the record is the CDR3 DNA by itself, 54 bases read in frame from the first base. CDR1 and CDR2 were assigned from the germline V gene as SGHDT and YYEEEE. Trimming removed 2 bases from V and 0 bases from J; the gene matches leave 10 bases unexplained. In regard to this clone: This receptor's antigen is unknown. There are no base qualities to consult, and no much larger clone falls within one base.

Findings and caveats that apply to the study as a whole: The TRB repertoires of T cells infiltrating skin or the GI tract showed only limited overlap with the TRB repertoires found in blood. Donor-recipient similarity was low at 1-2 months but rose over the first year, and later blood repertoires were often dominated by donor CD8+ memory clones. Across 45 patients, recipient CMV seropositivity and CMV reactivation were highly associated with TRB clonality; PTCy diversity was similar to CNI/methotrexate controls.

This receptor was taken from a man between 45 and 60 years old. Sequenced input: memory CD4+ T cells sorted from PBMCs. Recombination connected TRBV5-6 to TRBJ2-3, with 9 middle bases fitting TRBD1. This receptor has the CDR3 CASSFRRTGDISTDTQYF. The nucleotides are TGTGCCAGCAGCTTTCGCCGGACAGGGGATATTAGCACAGATACGCAGTATTTT. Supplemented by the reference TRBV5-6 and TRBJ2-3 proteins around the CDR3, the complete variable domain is DAGVTQSPTHLIKTRGQQVTLRCSPKSGHDTVSWYQQALGQGPQFIFQYYEEEERQRGNFPDRFSGHQFPNYSSELNVNALLLGDSALYLCASSFRRTGDISTDTQYFGPGTRLTVL.